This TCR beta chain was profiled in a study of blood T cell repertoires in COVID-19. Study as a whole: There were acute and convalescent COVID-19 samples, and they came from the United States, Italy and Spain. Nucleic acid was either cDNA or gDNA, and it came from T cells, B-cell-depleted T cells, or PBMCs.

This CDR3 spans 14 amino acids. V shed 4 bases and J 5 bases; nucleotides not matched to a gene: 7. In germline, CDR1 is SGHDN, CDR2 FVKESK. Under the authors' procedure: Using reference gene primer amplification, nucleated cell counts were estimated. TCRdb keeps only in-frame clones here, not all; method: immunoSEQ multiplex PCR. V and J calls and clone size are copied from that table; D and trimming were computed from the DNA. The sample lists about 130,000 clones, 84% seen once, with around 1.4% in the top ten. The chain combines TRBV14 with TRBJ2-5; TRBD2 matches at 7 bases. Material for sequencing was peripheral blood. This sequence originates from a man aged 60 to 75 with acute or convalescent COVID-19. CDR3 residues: CASSRAGAGETQYF. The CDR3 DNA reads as TGTGCCAGCAGCCGCGCGGGAGCGGGGGAGACCCAGTACTTC. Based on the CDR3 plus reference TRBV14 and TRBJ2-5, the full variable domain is EAGVTQFPSHSVIEKGQTVTLRCDPISGHDNLYWYRRVMGKEIKFLLHFVKESKQDESGMPNNRFLAERTGGTYSTLKVQPAELEDSGVYFCASSRAGAGETQYFGPGTRLLVL.